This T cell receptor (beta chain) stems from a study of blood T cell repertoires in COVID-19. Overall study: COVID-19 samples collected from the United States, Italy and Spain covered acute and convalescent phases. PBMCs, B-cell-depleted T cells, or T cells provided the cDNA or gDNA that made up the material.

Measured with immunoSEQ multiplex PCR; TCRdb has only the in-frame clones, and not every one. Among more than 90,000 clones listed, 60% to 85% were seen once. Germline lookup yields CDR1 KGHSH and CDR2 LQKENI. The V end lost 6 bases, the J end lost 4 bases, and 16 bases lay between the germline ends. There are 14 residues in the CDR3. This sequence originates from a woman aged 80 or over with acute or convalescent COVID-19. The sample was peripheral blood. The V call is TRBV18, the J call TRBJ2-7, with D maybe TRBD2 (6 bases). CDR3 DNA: TGTGCCAGCTCGCCAGCCGGGACTCATTACGAGCAGTACTTC. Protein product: CASSPAGTHYEQYF. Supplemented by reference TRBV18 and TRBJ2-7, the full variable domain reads NAGVMQNPRHLVRRRGQEARLRCSPMKGHSHVYWYRQLPEEGLKFMVYLQKENIIDESGMPKERFSAEFPKEGPSILRIQQVVRGDSAAYFCASSPAGTHYEQYFGPGTRLTVT.